This entry is about one TCR beta chain. What it binds is not known. The V gene end was trimmed by 4 bases and the J gene end by 8 bases; junction bases not matched to a gene: 5. The CDR3 spans 14 residues. CDR1 is WNHNN, CDR2 SYGVQD, per germline (reference sequence). This entry comes from a study of cytomegalovirus exposure and HLA in healthy donors. The study's findings and limits: Most of the TCR beta V segments (in an earlier analysis) were productive either about 87% or about 30% of the time. Trimming of TCR beta V- and J-genes showed a link, identified in a later analysis, to a missense DCLRE1C variant. V segments that were indistinguishable, TRBV6-2 and TRBV6-3 among them, were omitted from analysis.

PCR was performed using 60 Vbeta and 13 Jbeta primers. TCRdb's copy holds only in-frame clones and misses some; the assay was immunoSEQ multiplex PCR. The sample holds roughly 120,000 clones, approximately 80% seen once. Source material: PBMCs. The TCR was taken from a man aged 40-49 years in good health and CMV-seronegative. The V gene is TRBV10-1, the J gene TRBJ1-4; TRBD1 aligns across 9 bases. CDR3 residues: CASSAQGAGEKLFF. In DNA form, the CDR3 reads TGCGCCAGCAGTGCACAGGGGGCAGGAGAAAAACTGTTTTTT.